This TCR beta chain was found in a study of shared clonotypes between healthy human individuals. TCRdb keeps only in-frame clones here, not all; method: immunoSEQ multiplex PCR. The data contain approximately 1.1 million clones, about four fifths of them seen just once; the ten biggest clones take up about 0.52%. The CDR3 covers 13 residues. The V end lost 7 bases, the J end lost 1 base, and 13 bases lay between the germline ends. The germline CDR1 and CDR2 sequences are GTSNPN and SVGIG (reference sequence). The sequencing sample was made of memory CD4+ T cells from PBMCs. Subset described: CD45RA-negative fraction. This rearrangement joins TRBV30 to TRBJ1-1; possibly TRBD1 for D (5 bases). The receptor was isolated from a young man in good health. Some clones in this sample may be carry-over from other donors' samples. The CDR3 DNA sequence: TGTGCCTTTAAAAGGACATGGAACACTGAAGCTTTCTTT. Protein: CAFKRTWNTEAFF.